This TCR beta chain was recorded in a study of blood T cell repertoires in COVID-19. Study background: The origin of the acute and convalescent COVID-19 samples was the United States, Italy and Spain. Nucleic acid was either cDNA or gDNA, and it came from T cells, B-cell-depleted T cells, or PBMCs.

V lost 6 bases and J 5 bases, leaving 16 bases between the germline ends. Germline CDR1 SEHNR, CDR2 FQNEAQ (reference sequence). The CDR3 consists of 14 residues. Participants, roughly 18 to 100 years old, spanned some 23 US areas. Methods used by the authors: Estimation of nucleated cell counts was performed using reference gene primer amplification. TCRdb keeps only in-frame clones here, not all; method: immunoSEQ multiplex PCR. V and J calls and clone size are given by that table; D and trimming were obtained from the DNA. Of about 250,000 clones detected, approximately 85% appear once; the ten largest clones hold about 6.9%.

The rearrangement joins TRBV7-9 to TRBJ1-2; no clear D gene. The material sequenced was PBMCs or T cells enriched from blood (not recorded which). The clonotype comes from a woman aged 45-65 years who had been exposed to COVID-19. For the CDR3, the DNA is TGTGCCAGCAGTACTTGGGAGGGTTCATATGGCTACACCTTC. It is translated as CASSTWEGSYGYTF. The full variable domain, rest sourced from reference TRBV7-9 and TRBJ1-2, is DTGVSQNPRHKITKRGQNVTFRCDPISEHNRLYWYRQTLGQGPEFLTYFQNEAQLEKSRLLSDRFSAERPKGSFSTLEIQRTEQGDSAMYLCASSTWEGSYGYTFGSGTRLTVV.